The 18 T cell receptor beta chains listed next were all sequenced from one sample in a study of cytomegalovirus exposure and HLA in healthy donors. Primers for the PCR totalled 60 Vbeta and 13 Jbeta. Libraries were prepared by immunoSEQ multiplex PCR; TCRdb keeps only in-frame clonotypes and omits some of them. Of more than 95,000 clones in the sample, roughly 75% are singletons; the top ten hold roughly a tenth. The sequenced material came from PBMCs. These receptors all stem from a young man in good health and CMV-seropositive.

This rearrangement joins TRBV20-1 to TRBJ2-2, with D hard to call. The CDR3 sequence is 11 residues long. V gave up 7 bases and J gave up 2 bases, with 5 bases separating them. CDR1 DFQATT and CDR2 SNEGSKA come from the germline V gene (reference sequence). The CDR3 nucleotides read TGCAGTGGCGGCAACACCGGGGAGCTGTTTTTT. Protein: CSGGNTGELFF.

V usage is TRBV13 and J usage is TRBJ2-1, with D tentatively TRBD2 (6 bases). This CDR3 is built from 17 residues. The ends were cut back, 5 bases at V and 0 bases at J, with 17 bases in the middle. Looked up from germline, CDR1 is PRHDT and CDR2 is FYEKMQ (reference sequence). Here the CDR3 reads CASSPRGGVSSYNEQFF. The CDR3 DNA is TGTGCCAGCAGCCCAAGGGGCGGGGTGAGCTCCTACAATGAGCAGTTCTTC.

J is TRBJ2-7 and V is TRBV5-6, with no clear D. This CDR3 spans 15 amino acids. V was trimmed by 4 bases and J by 6 bases, leaving 20 bases between them. Per germline, CDR1 SGHDT and CDR2 YYEEEE. The CDR3 loop reads CASSLGSGLALEQYF. In DNA form, the CDR3 reads TGTGCCAGCAGCCTGGGAAGTGGGTTAGCACTCGAGCAGTACTTC.

The chain uses TRBV15 and TRBJ1-4; 9 bases align to TRBD1. V shed 4 bases and J 7 bases; nucleotides not matched to a gene: 13. Germline V gene data show CDR1 as LNHNV and CDR2 as YYDKDF (reference sequence). There are 17 residues in the CDR3. CDR3 bases: TGTGCCACCAGCACAGGCCCCAACAGGGGGCGAGGTGAAAAACTGTTTTTT. Its translation is CATSTGPNRGRGEKLFF.

The genes are TRBV10-3 and TRBJ2-3, with a tentative D call TRBD1 (5 bases). Deletions cut 3 bases from V and 5 bases from J, with 12 bases between. From germline, CDR1 is ENHRY and CDR2 SYGVKD. This CDR3 has 14 residues. CDR3 sequence: CAISERQSRDTQYF. CDR3 bases: TGTGCCATCAGTGAAAGACAGTCCCGAGATACGCAGTATTTT.

This chain uses TRBV6-8 with TRBJ2-7; tentative D call: TRBD2 (5 bases). This CDR3 is built from 11 residues. V lost 9 bases, J lost 3 bases, and 9 bases lay in between. Germline CDR1 is MNHGY and CDR2 is SAAAGT. Here the CDR3 DNA reads TGTGCCAGGGACTTCCACTACGAGCAGTACTTC. Translation gives CARDFHYEQYF.

The rearrangement joins TRBV6-5 to TRBJ2-2; 7 nucleotides line up with TRBD1. There are 15 residues in the CDR3. Trimming removed 5 bases from V and 2 bases from J; junction bases left unmatched: 5. CDR1 is MNHEY and CDR2 is SVGAGI in the germline V gene. CDR3: CASSAGQDNTGELFF. The CDR3 bases are TGTGCCAGCAGTGCTGGACAGGATAACACCGGGGAGCTGTTTTTT.

Remarks on this clone: At one boundary the junction diverges from the germline segment, which might be a read error. Other nucleotide sequences in the sample specify the same CDR3. The chain carries TRBV11-3 and TRBJ2-2, with TRBD1 matching 7 bases. The germline V gene has CDR1 SGHNT and CDR2 YENEEA. The CDR3 is made up of 17 amino acids. The CDR3 sequence: CASSLDDWTGNTGELFF. The CDR3 DNA is TGTGCCAGCAGCCTAGATGATTGGACAGGGAACACCGGGGAGCTGTTTTTT.

The CDR3 nucleotides are TGTGCCATCCCACAGGGGAACACCGGGGAGCTGTTTTTT. Translating it yields CAIPQGNTGELFF. The genes are TRBV10-3 and TRBJ2-2; tentatively, D is TRBD1 (6 bases). V gave up 8 bases and J gave up 1 base, with 8 bases separating them. The V gene's germline CDR1 is ENHRY and CDR2 SYGVKD. This CDR3 is built from 13 residues.

The rearrangement joins TRBV5-1 to TRBJ2-3; 9 bases are shared with TRBD2. With V trimmed by 3 bases and J by 2 bases, 4 bases remained unmatched. Per germline, CDR1 SGHRS and CDR2 YFSETQ. CDR3 length: 15 amino acids. The CDR3 protein is CASSSSSGATDTQYF. The CDR3 DNA sequence: TGCGCCAGCAGCTCCTCTAGCGGGGCCACAGATACGCAGTATTTT.

This chain joins TRBV6-5 and TRBJ2-4; 8 bases are shared with TRBD1. Germline trimming cut 5 bases from V and 7 bases from J; bases unmatched to any gene: 4. CDR3 size: 13 residues. The germline V gene encodes CDR1 MNHEY and CDR2 SVGAGI. This CDR3 is CASSRGQGNIQYF. In DNA, the CDR3 is TGTGCCAGCAGTCGCGGACAGGGTAACATTCAGTACTTC.

This clone turned up a few times. The chain is built from TRBV4-2 and TRBJ1-1, with 12 bases lining up with TRBD1. CDR1 and CDR2 (germline): LGHNA, YNFKEQ. The CDR3 length is 19 residues. V gave up 6 bases and J gave up 0 bases; unmatched junction bases: 14. The CDR3 loop reads CASREGQGAPVGLNTEAFF. The CDR3 DNA reads TGTGCCAGCAGGGAGGGACAGGGGGCCCCTGTCGGCCTGAACACTGAAGCTTTCTTT.

This sequence joins TRBV18 and TRBJ2-3, with D maybe TRBD1 (6 bases). Trimming cost V 7 bases and J 3 bases, with 11 bases left between them. The CDR3 is made up of 13 amino acids. From germline, CDR1 is KGHSH and CDR2 LQKENI. The CDR3 nucleotides read TGTGCCAGCTATAGACAGGAGACAGATACGCAGTATTTT. Translating gives CASYRQETDTQYF.

This sequence joins TRBV4-2 and TRBJ2-6; weak D call: TRBD2 (6 bases). Germline V gives CDR1 LGHNA, CDR2 YNFKEQ. The CDR3 covers 15 residues. Trimming removed 3 bases from V and 0 bases from J, with 6 bases in between. CDR3 sequence reads: CASSQEGSGANVLTF. In nucleotides, the CDR3 is TGTGCCAGCAGCCAGGAGGGCTCTGGGGCCAACGTCCTGACTTTC.

In this sample, this clone turned up a few times. J is TRBJ2-1 and V is TRBV6-6, with D possibly matching TRBD2 (6 bases). Germline values: CDR1 MNHNY, CDR2 SVGAGI (reference sequence). CDR3 length: 14 amino acids. V gave up 4 bases and J gave up 6 bases, with 13 bases separating them. The CDR3 nucleotides are TGTGCCAGCAGTTCCTGGGACTCCCCCAATGAGCAGTTCTTC. Translation: CASSSWDSPNEQFF.

J is TRBJ2-7 and V is TRBV4-3; weak D call: TRBD2 (6 bases). V was clipped by 2 bases and J by 8 bases, with 19 bases between them. The CDR3 runs 15 residues. Germline CDR1 LGHNA, CDR2 YSLEER. CDR3: CASSQSLARGTKQYF. The CDR3 DNA follows: TGCGCCAGCAGCCAATCTCTAGCGAGAGGTACGAAGCAGTACTTC.

This chain connects TRBV5-1 to TRBJ1-2, with no clear D. The germline V and J ends were trimmed by 4 bases and 7 bases, with 17 bases remaining between them. Germline values: CDR1 SGHRS, CDR2 YFSETQ. The CDR3 loop spans 14 amino acids. CDR3 protein: CASSPARPQAGYTF. The CDR3 DNA follows: TGCGCCAGCAGCCCCGCCAGGCCTCAGGCTGGCTACACCTTC.

The chain uses TRBV5-1 and TRBJ1-1; TRBD1 aligns across 12 bases. CDR1 is SGHRS, CDR2 YFSETQ, per germline. This CDR3 region has 18 residues. Trimming cost V 4 bases and J 0 bases; bases outside gene matches: 10. The CDR3 nucleotides read TGCGCCAGCAGCCCCCGGAGAGGGACAGGGGGCCTGAACACTGAAGCTTTCTTT. It translates to CASSPRRGTGGLNTEAFF.